This is a list of T cell receptor beta chains from one sample in a study of cytomegalovirus exposure and HLA in healthy donors. Some clones are missing from TCRdb's copy, which holds only in-frame ones; the method was immunoSEQ multiplex PCR. The sample records 150,000 to 200,000 clones, around three quarters being singletons. Sequenced material: PBMCs. The receptors were gathered from a male donor in good health and CMV-seronegative. Each CDR3 is given with its conserved first and last residue. D genes are given only for firm matches. Some rows have no size entry. The others give once, few or many, or a class for an expanded clone.

J: TRBJ1-3
V: TRBV4-3
D: .
size: .
DNA: TGCGCCAGCAGCCAAGAGTACGGGGACTCTGGAAACACCATATATTTT
CDR3: CASSQEYGDSGNTIYF

J: TRBJ2-1
V: TRBV7-9
D: TRBD2
size: .
DNA: TGTGCCAGCAGCAAACCCGGGACTAGGGCGAGTCATGAGCAGTTCTTC
CDR3: CASSKPGTRASHEQFF

J: TRBJ2-7
V: TRBV4-3
D: TRBD1
size: .
DNA: TGCGCCAGCAGCCTCGGGACAGGGGACGAGCAGTACTTC
CDR3: CASSLGTGDEQYF

J: TRBJ2-3
V: TRBV11-2
D: TRBD2
size: .
DNA: TGTGCCAGCAGCAGGCCTGGACTAGCAACGTCGGCCGGGGCGCAGTATTTT
CDR3: CASSRPGLATSAGAQYF

J: TRBJ2-1
V: TRBV28
D: TRBD1
size: once
DNA: TGTGCCAGCAGTTTACGGGGACAGATATACAATGAGCAGTTCTTC
CDR3: CASSLRGQIYNEQFF

J: TRBJ2-4
V: TRBV28
D: .
size: few
DNA: TGTGCCAGCAGTTTACCAGGTTCTCTAGCCAAAAACATTCAGTACTTC
CDR3: CASSLPGSLAKNIQYF

J: TRBJ2-5
V: TRBV27
D: .
size: .
DNA: TGTGCCAGCAGTTTAGGAGAAGGGACCCAGTACTTC
CDR3: CASSLGEGTQYF

J: TRBJ1-4
V: TRBV6-6
D: .
size: few
DNA: TGTGCCAGCAGCCTTTACCTAGAGGAAAAACTGTTTTTT
CDR3: CASSLYLEEKLFF

J: TRBJ1-2
V: TRBV2
D: .
size: .
DNA: TGTGCCAGCAGGGGGGACACCAACTATGGCTACACCTTC
CDR3: CASRGDTNYGYTF

J: TRBJ2-7
V: TRBV7-2
D: TRBD1
size: .
DNA: TGTGCCAGCAGCTTTCCGGGACAGGGGGCCTCCTACGAGCAGTACTTC
CDR3: CASSFPGQGASYEQYF

J: TRBJ2-5
V: TRBV30
D: TRBD1
size: once
DNA: TGTGCCTGGAGTGTACAGGGGCCAGAGACCCAGTACTTC
CDR3: CAWSVQGPETQYF

J: TRBJ2-2
V: TRBV19
D: .
size: .
DNA: TGTGCCACCTCGACCGCTGGGGGCTCTGAGCTGTTTTTT
CDR3: CATSTAGGSELFF

J: TRBJ2-7
V: TRBV28
D: TRBD1
size: few
DNA: TGTGCCAGCAGCCCCCCGGACAGGGGGGAGCAGTACTTC
CDR3: CASSPPDRGEQYF

J: TRBJ1-1
V: TRBV7-2
D: TRBD1
size: .
DNA: TGTGCCAGCAACCCCCGGTTGGGACAGGGGGTCACTGAAGCTTTCTTT
CDR3: CASNPRLGQGVTEAFF

J: TRBJ2-1
V: TRBV5-1
D: .
size: .
DNA: TGCGCCAGCAACCCAGGCCGGGACACCTACAATGAGCAGTTCTTC
CDR3: CASNPGRDTYNEQFF

J: TRBJ2-5
V: TRBV6-5
D: TRBD2
size: once
DNA: TGTGCCAGCAGTTACTCGACGGGAGGGCGGACAGAGACCCAGTACTTC
CDR3: CASSYSTGGRTETQYF

J: TRBJ1-1
V: TRBV14
D: .
size: .
DNA: TGTGCCAGCAGCGCCCGGTGGGGGGGTGGCGCTGAAGCTTTCTTT
CDR3: CASSARWGGGAEAFF

J: TRBJ2-4
V: TRBV4-3
D: TRBD2
size: .
DNA: TGCGCCAGCAGCCAAGATCGAGGGACTAGCGGGAGTCTTCAGTACTTC
CDR3: CASSQDRGTSGSLQYF

J: TRBJ1-1
V: TRBV28
D: .
size: .
DNA: TGTGCCGCCCTTCAGGGGTCCGAAAACACTGAAGCTTTCTTT
CDR3: CAALQGSENTEAFF

J: TRBJ1-1
V: TRBV18
D: .
size: .
DNA: TGTGCCAGCTCACCGATCACAGGAATGAACACTGAAGCTTTCTTT
CDR3: CASSPITGMNTEAFF

J: TRBJ1-2
V: TRBV5-1
D: TRBD1
size: few
DNA: TGCGCCAGCAGCTTGGCCCAACAGGGGGTCTATGGCTACACCTTC
CDR3: CASSLAQQGVYGYTF

J: TRBJ1-1
V: TRBV7-2
D: .
size: once
DNA: TGTGCCAGCAGCTACAGGGAGGGAACTGAAGCTTTCTTT
CDR3: CASSYREGTEAFF

J: TRBJ2-3
V: TRBV6-5
D: .
size: .
DNA: TGTGCCAGCAGTTTCCCGGGTGGAGATACGCAGTATTTT
CDR3: CASSFPGGDTQYF

J: TRBJ2-5
V: TRBV7-2
D: .
size: .
DNA: TGTGCCAGCAGCTCACAAGAGACCCAGTACTTC
CDR3: CASSSQETQYF

J: TRBJ2-2
V: TRBV7-9
D: TRBD2
size: many
DNA: TGTGCCAGCAGCCCACGGACTAGCGGGGGTTCGAGCACCGGGGAGCTGTTTTTT
CDR3: CASSPRTSGGSSTGELFF

J: TRBJ1-4
V: TRBV28
D: TRBD1
size: .
DNA: TGTGCCAGCAGTGCCAGACAGGGTTTGGGTGAAAAACTGTTTTTT
CDR3: CASSARQGLGEKLFF

J: TRBJ1-4
V: TRBV6-5
D: .
size: .
DNA: TGTGCCGTACGAGGAGGCCCCGATGAAAAACTGTTTTTT
CDR3: CAVRGGPDEKLFF

J: TRBJ2-3
V: TRBV9
D: .
size: once
DNA: TGTGCCAGCAGCGCTAGGTCACTAGTCGGGTCGACAGATACGCAGTATTTT
CDR3: CASSARSLVGSTDTQYF

J: TRBJ2-2
V: TRBV28
D: .
size: .
DNA: TGTGCCAGCAGTTTACTAGATATCGGGGAGCTGTTTTTT
CDR3: CASSLLDIGELFF

J: TRBJ2-7
V: TRBV19
D: TRBD1
size: .
DNA: TGTGCCAGTAGTAGGACAGGGACCTCCTACGAGCAGTACTTC
CDR3: CASSRTGTSYEQYF

J: TRBJ2-2
V: TRBV4-3
D: .
size: .
DNA: TGCGCCAGCAGCCAAGATCCGACAGTTAGCACGAACACCGGGGAGCTGTTTTTT
CDR3: CASSQDPTVSTNTGELFF

J: TRBJ1-3
V: TRBV9
D: .
size: .
DNA: TGTGCCAGCAGGGACATCTCTGGAAACACCATATATTTT
CDR3: CASRDISGNTIYF

J: TRBJ1-3
V: TRBV7-9
D: .
size: .
DNA: TGTGCCAGCTCGGGTCTAGGAATGCTCGGAAACACCATATATTTT
CDR3: CASSGLGMLGNTIYF